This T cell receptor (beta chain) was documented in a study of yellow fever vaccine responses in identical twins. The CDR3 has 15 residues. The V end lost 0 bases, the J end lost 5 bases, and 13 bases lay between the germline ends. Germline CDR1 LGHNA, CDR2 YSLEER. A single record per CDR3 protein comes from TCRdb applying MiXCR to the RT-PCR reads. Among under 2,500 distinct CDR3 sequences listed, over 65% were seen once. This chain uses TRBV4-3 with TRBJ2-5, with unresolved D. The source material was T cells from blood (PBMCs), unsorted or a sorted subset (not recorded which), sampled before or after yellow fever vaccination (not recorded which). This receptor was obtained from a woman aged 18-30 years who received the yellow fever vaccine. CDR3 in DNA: TGCGCCAGCAGCCAAGATGGGCAGGTCGGCGAGACCCAGTACTTC. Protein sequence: CASSQDGQVGETQYF.